These 30 T cell receptor beta chains originate from one sample sequenced in a study of T cell responses to AZD1222 COVID-19 vaccine. Some clones are missing from TCRdb's copy, which holds only in-frame ones; the method was immunoSEQ multiplex PCR. This sample has 65,000 to 85,000 clones, with over 75% found just once. Sample: peripheral blood, taken 28 days after the second AZD1222 dose. These receptors came from an adult who received the AZD1222 COVID-19 vaccine.

The chain carries TRBV27 and TRBJ1-4; no firm D call. This CDR3 is built from 15 residues. Trimming took 3 bases from V and 7 from J, leaving 15 bases between them. Germline CDR1 is MNHEY and CDR2 is SMNVEV (reference sequence). CDR3: CASSFSGGVSEKLFF. DNA for the CDR3: TGTGCCAGCAGTTTCTCGGGAGGTGTCAGTGAAAAACTGTTTTTT.

This chain uses TRBV21-1 with TRBJ2-5; no DNA check was done on the table's D call, TRBD2. TRBV21-1 is given as a pseudogene. The length of the CDR3 is 15 residues. For the CDR3, the DNA is TGTGCCAGCAGCAAATCAGTAGCGGGGGGAGAGACCCAGTACTTC. Protein sequence: CASSKSVAGGETQYF.

The table lists this clone with a few counts. This chain uses TRBV7-9 with TRBJ1-1; D may be TRBD1 (5 bases). Germline V CDR1 and CDR2: SEHNR, FQNEAQ (reference sequence). Trimming removed 3 bases at V and 4 bases at J, with 18 bases between. The CDR3 is made up of 16 amino acids. CDR3 in DNA: TGTGCCAGCAGCTTTAGGTCCCGGGGCGGCCCCACTGAAGCTTTCTTT. Its protein product is CASSFRSRGGPTEAFF.

The chain employs TRBV12-1 and TRBJ1-5; the DNA was not used to check the table's D call, TRBD1. TRBV12-1 is a pseudogene. This CDR3 comprises 16 residues. The CDR3 nucleotides are TGTGCCAGCAGTATACTGGAGACAGGGAGTTTTCAGCCCCAGCATTTT. This codes for CASSILETGSFQPQHF.

The chain employs TRBV30 and TRBJ1-1; no firm D call. The CDR3 loop spans 14 amino acids. Germline CDR1 is GTSNPN and CDR2 is SVGIG (reference sequence). With 0 bases removed from V and 0 bases from J, the gap between germline ends came to 8 bases. CDR3 sequence (DNA): TGTGCCTGGAGTGTAGGCGGGATGAACACTGAAGCTTTCTTT. The encoded protein is CAWSVGGMNTEAFF.

The chain has TRBV6-2 or TRBV6-3 and TRBJ2-3, with 13 bases that match TRBD2. Per germline, CDR1 MNHEY and CDR2 SVGEGT. The CDR3 covers 18 residues. Germline trimming cut 6 bases from V and 3 bases from J; bases unmatched to any gene: 12. The CDR3 sequence: CASSWGLAGHQGTDTQYF. CDR3 sequence (DNA): TGTGCCAGCAGCTGGGGACTAGCGGGGCACCAGGGGACAGATACGCAGTATTTT.

This clone has just one count. CDR3 sequence: CAISQQGHGYTF. In DNA, the CDR3 is TGTGCCATCAGCCAACAGGGACATGGCTACACCTTC. The chain combines TRBV10-3 with TRBJ1-2, with TRBD1 as a possible D gene (6 bases). Between the trimmed V and J ends, which lost 6 bases and 6 bases, there was a span of 11 bases. The CDR3 is made up of 12 amino acids. In germline, CDR1 is ENHRY, CDR2 SYGVKD.

This clone showed up just once. This chain joins TRBV11-2 and TRBJ2-7, with D perhaps assigned TRBD1 or TRBD2 (5 bases each). CDR1 and CDR2 (germline): SGHAT, FQNNGV. There are 15 residues in the CDR3. V was trimmed by 4 bases and J by 3 bases, leaving 16 bases between them. Here the CDR3 DNA reads TGTGCCAGCAGCTCCCCCGGGACCGCGGACTACGAGCAGTACTTC. Translating it yields CASSSPGTADYEQYF.

In regard to this clone: The junction and the germline gene differ at one end; a read error may be behind it. This chain connects TRBV24-1 to TRBJ1-2, with D possibly matching TRBD1 (5 bases). The germline gives CDR1 KGHDR, CDR2 SFDVKD. The CDR3 extends over 12 amino acids. The CDR3 DNA sequence: TGTGCCACCAGTGATCCAGACAGTAAGGTCGCCTTC. Its protein product is CATSDPDSKVAF.

The rearrangement joins TRBV6-5 to TRBJ2-7, with 8 bases that match TRBD2. CDR1 and CDR2 (germline): MNHEY, SVGAGI. The CDR3 extends over 14 amino acids. V lost 5 bases and J lost 2; bases outside the gene matches: 5. CDR3 bases: TGTGCCAGCAGTCAACCGGGACTAGCCTACGAGCAGTACTTC. The encoded protein is CASSQPGLAYEQYF.

This clone was counted a single time. The chain is built from TRBV9 and TRBJ2-7, with 12 bases aligning to TRBD1. CDR3 length: 16 residues. Germline V gives CDR1 SGDLS, CDR2 YYNGEE. Trimming at V came to 1 base and at J to 5 bases, leaving 7 bases not matched to a gene. CDR3 sequence: CASSVRDRGPLNEQYF. DNA for the CDR3: TGTGCCAGCAGCGTACGGGACAGGGGGCCCCTAAACGAGCAGTACTTC.

The chain couples TRBV5-1 to TRBJ2-2; 8 bases line up with TRBD2. V dropped 1 base and J dropped 1; count of bases not matched to a gene: 6. There are 17 residues in the CDR3. Germline assignment: CDR1 SGHRS and CDR2 YFSETQ. CDR3 sequence reads: CASSLFGGGRNTGELFF. In DNA, the CDR3 is TGCGCCAGCAGCTTGTTTGGCGGGGGGCGGAACACCGGGGAGCTGTTTTTT.

The chain is built from TRBV7-2 and TRBJ2-7; D may be TRBD2 (6 bases). Trimming removed 5 bases from V and 2 bases from J, with 13 bases in between. The CDR3 runs to 14 residues. In germline, CDR1 is SGHTA, CDR2 FQGNSA. The CDR3 is CASSSMGGPYEQYF. CDR3 bases: TGTGCCAGCAGCAGCATGGGGGGACCCTACGAGCAGTACTTC.

The chain uses TRBV6-7 and TRBJ2-3; tentatively, D is TRBD1 or TRBD2 (6 bases each). TRBV6-7 is identified as an open reading frame with a role that is uncertain. The CDR3 is made up of 17 amino acids. V lost 7 bases and J 0 bases, leaving 20 bases between the germline ends. Here the CDR3 reads CASNSRGAGPSTDTQYF. DNA of the CDR3: TGTGCCAGCAACTCCAGGGGTGCGGGGCCGAGCACAGATACGCAGTATTTT.

The table lists this clone with a count of one. The CDR3 DNA reads TGTGCCAGCAGCTTCCAGGGGGGCGGGGAGCAGTTCTTC. Its protein is CASSFQGGGEQFF. This rearrangement joins TRBV7-8 to TRBJ2-1, with D tentatively TRBD1 (7 bases). V lost 3 bases and J 10 bases, leaving 13 bases between the germline ends. The CDR3 length is 13 residues. Germline assignment: CDR1 SGHVS and CDR2 FQNEAQ.

This clone was recorded only once. This chain uses TRBV5-4 with TRBJ2-7; 8 positions match TRBD1. Germline CDR1 reads SGHNT; CDR2 reads YYREEE (reference sequence). The CDR3 has 15 amino acids. Trimming took 4 bases from V and 5 from J; bases not matched to a gene: 11. The CDR3 sequence: CASSQVDRGNDEQYF. CDR3 DNA sequence: TGTGCCAGCAGCCAGGTCGACAGGGGTAATGACGAGCAGTACTTC.

The chain combines TRBV4-2 with TRBJ1-3; D might be TRBD1 (5 bases). CDR1 LGHNA and CDR2 YNFKEQ come from the germline V gene. There are 16 residues in the CDR3. V lost 1 base and J lost 6, with 16 bases in between. This CDR3 reads CASSQGGGGSANTIYF. The DNA for the CDR3 is TGTGCCAGCAGCCAAGGTGGGGGAGGGAGTGCAAACACCATATATTTT.

V and J are TRBV3-1 (or the pseudogene TRBV3-2) and TRBJ1-1; tentatively, D is TRBD1 (5 bases). The CDR3 covers 15 residues. The V and J ends lost 2 bases and 7 bases respectively, with 17 bases between them. The germline V gene has CDR1 LGHDT and CDR2 YNNKEL (reference sequence). CDR3 loop: CASSQPQGLRREAFF. CDR3 sequence (DNA): TGTGCCAGCAGCCAACCGCAGGGTTTGCGGCGTGAAGCTTTCTTT.

J is TRBJ2-7 and V is TRBV11-2; 9 bases align to TRBD1. The CDR3 totals 18 residues. The V segment lost 2 bases and the J segment 3 bases; nucleotides outside the gene matches: 14. The germline V gene has CDR1 SGHAT and CDR2 FQNNGV. The CDR3 region is CASSLLLSGTGKGYEQYF. The CDR3 DNA sequence: TGTGCCAGCAGCTTATTATTATCGGGGACAGGGAAGGGCTACGAGCAGTACTTC.

The chain uses TRBV5-5 and TRBJ2-5; 8 bases align to TRBD2. The CDR3 is made up of 16 amino acids. The germline CDR1 and CDR2 sequences are SGHKS and YYEKEE (reference sequence). The V and J ends lost 1 base and 4 bases, in that order; junction bases with no gene match: 9. The CDR3 bases are TGTGCCAGCAGCTTGCGGACAACCGGGGGGGCAGAGACCCAGTACTTC. Its translation: CASSLRTTGGAETQYF.

This clone was seen just once. The rearrangement links TRBV28 to TRBJ1-5; D is unresolved. Germline V gives CDR1 MDHEN, CDR2 SYDVKM. The CDR3 is made up of 13 amino acids. V lost 3 bases to trimming and J lost 2 bases, with 5 bases between them. The CDR3 spells CASSFAGNQPQHF. The DNA of the CDR3 is TGTGCCAGCAGTTTTGCCGGCAATCAGCCCCAGCATTTT.

The chain couples TRBV10-1 to TRBJ1-1; a possible D gene is TRBD1 (5 bases). This CDR3 is built from 13 residues. Trimming cost V 3 bases and J 5 bases, with 10 bases left between them. Germline V gene sequence: CDR1 WNHNN, CDR2 SYGVQD (reference sequence). CDR3 bases: TGCGCCAGCAGTGAATCGGGGCGGACTGAAGCTTTCTTT. Translated, it gives CASSESGRTEAFF.

The chain uses TRBV29-1 and TRBJ1-3; D is unclear. The CDR3 loop spans 10 amino acids. Germline lookup yields CDR1 SQVTM and CDR2 ANQGSEA. CDR3: CSDQENTIYF. CDR3 nucleotides: TGCAGTGACCAAGAAAACACCATATATTTT.

V is TRBV5-4 and J is TRBJ2-3; D might be TRBD2 (5 bases). The CDR3 is made up of 16 amino acids. Trimming cost V 0 bases and J 6 bases, with 17 bases left between them. Germline V gene data show CDR1 as SGHNT and CDR2 as YYREEE (reference sequence). The DNA for the CDR3 is TGTGCCAGCAGCTTGGGTCTGGGAGCAGCTGGCGATACGCAGTATTTT. It codes for CASSLGLGAAGDTQYF.

The chain has TRBV5-8 and TRBJ1-2; D gene ambiguous. Germline CDR1 is SGHTS and CDR2 is YDEGEE. The germline V and J ends were trimmed by 0 bases and 8 bases, with 11 bases remaining between them. CDR3 length: 13 residues. The CDR3 sequence: CASSLGPSYGYTF. In nucleotides, the CDR3 is TGTGCCAGCAGCTTGGGACCGTCCTACGGCTACACCTTC.

The rearrangement links TRBV6-5 to TRBJ1-2; 8 bases match TRBD1. The CDR3 loop spans 16 amino acids. V dropped 0 bases and J dropped 5; count of bases not matched to a gene: 8. The germline CDR1 and CDR2 sequences are MNHEY and SVGAGI. CDR3 DNA sequence: TGTGCCAGCAGTTACTCGTGGGGGACAGGATCGTATGGCTACACCTTC. Translating it yields CASSYSWGTGSYGYTF.

The chain has TRBV5-1 and TRBJ1-1, with D tentatively TRBD1 (6 bases). The CDR3 has 16 amino acids. From germline, CDR1 is SGHRS and CDR2 YFSETQ. Between the trimmed V and J ends, which lost 3 bases and 0 bases, there was a span of 15 bases. CDR3 protein: CASSSRDINMNTEAFF. In nucleotides, the CDR3 is TGCGCCAGCAGCTCCCGGGACATCAACATGAACACTGAAGCTTTCTTT.

This chain uses TRBV9 with TRBJ2-2; TRBD2 matches 9 bases. This CDR3 is built from 15 residues. The V gene's germline CDR1 is SGDLS and CDR2 YYNGEE. The V gene end was trimmed by 7 bases and the J gene end by 5 bases; junction bases not matched to a gene: 9. CDR3 nucleotide sequence: TGTGCCAGCCGACGGACTAGCGCAAATACCGGGGAGCTGTTTTTT. It encodes CASRRTSANTGELFF.

The chain joins TRBV7-6 to TRBJ1-4; 10 nucleotides agree with TRBD1. The CDR3 is 15 residues long. Germline V gene sequence: CDR1 SGHVS, CDR2 FNYEAQ. V lost 1 base and J lost 7; bases outside the gene matches: 3. The CDR3: CASSLEGTGVEKLFF. CDR3 bases: TGTGCCAGCAGCTTAGAGGGGACAGGGGTTGAAAAACTGTTTTTT. Using reference TRBV7-6 and TRBJ1-4 for the parts outside the CDR3, the full variable domain is GAGVSQSPRYKVTKRGQDVALRCDPISGHVSLYWYRQALGQGPEFLTYFNYEAQQDKSGLPNDRFSAERPEGSISTLTIQRTEQRDSAMYRCASSLEGTGVEKLFFGSGTQLSVL.

V is TRBV19 and J is TRBJ2-3; tentative D call: TRBD2 (5 bases). Trimming shortened V by 9 bases and J by 7 bases, and 23 bases separated the two germline ends. CDR1 and CDR2 from the germline V gene are LNHDA and SQIVND (reference sequence). The CDR3 spans 15 residues. The CDR3 reads CASRDGPYGVHTQYF. CDR3 in DNA: TGTGCCAGCCGAGACGGACCCTACGGGGTGCATACGCAGTATTTT. The full variable domain, rest sourced from reference TRBV19 and TRBJ2-3, is DGGITQSPKYLFRKEGQNVTLSCEQNLNHDAMYWYRQDPGQGLRLIYYSQIVNDFQKGDIAEGYSVSREKKESFPLTVTSAQKNPTAFYLCASRDGPYGVHTQYFGPGTRLTVL.